Listed below are T cell receptor beta chains from one sample, sequenced in a study of cytomegalovirus exposure and HLA in healthy donors. The data were produced by immunoSEQ multiplex PCR, yet TCRdb's version contains in-frame clones alone and is incomplete. The table records 100,000 to 120,000 clones, more than 70% of them present only once. Sequenced input: PBMCs. Receptors were obtained from a woman aged 55 to 70 in good health and CMV-seropositive. CDR3s include the opening cysteine and the closing phenylalanine or tryptophan. The order of the fields is CDR3 length, D gene, clone size, J gene, V gene, CDR3 protein, CDR3 DNA. The D gene is left open where the match is weak. Size tells how often a clone was seen (once, few, many) or the class of an expanded clone, and some rows leave it out.

13	.	.	TRBJ1-1	TRBV2	CASSGQGYTEAFF	TGTGCCAGCAGTGGGCAGGGATACACTGAAGCTTTCTTT
15	TRBD1	few	TRBJ2-3	TRBV13	CASSLADRLRDTQYF	TGTGCCAGCAGCTTAGCGGACAGGTTGCGGGATACGCAGTATTTT
11	.	.	TRBJ1-1	TRBV2	CASRGQSEAFF	TGTGCCAGCAGAGGACAGTCTGAAGCTTTCTTT
13	TRBD1	.	TRBJ1-2	TRBV27	CASSPGTGIGYTF	TGTGCCAGCAGTCCCGGGACAGGGATTGGCTACACCTTC
14	.	.	TRBJ1-4	TRBV7-9	CASSLGTVNEKLFF	TGTGCCAGCAGCTTAGGGACAGTTAATGAAAAACTGTTTTTT
18	TRBD1	.	TRBJ2-1	TRBV5-1	CASSFQGQGPMSYNEQFF	TGCGCCAGCAGCTTCCAGGGACAGGGCCCCATGTCCTACAATGAGCAGTTCTTC
16	TRBD2	few	TRBJ2-7	TRBV9	CASSEGPGLAGYEQYF	TGTGCCAGCAGCGAGGGGCCGGGACTAGCGGGCTACGAGCAGTACTTC
15	TRBD1	.	TRBJ2-5	TRBV7-3	CASSFNTGEKETQYF	TGTGCCAGCAGCTTTAATACAGGGGAAAAAGAGACCCAGTACTTC
17	.	.	TRBJ2-2	TRBV5-6	CASSSLLQLTNTGELFF	TGTGCCAGCAGCTCCCTCTTACAGCTGACGAACACCGGGGAGCTGTTTTTT
16	TRBD1	.	TRBJ2-1	TRBV6-5	CASSLLDRVKNNEQFF	TGTGCCAGCAGTTTGTTGGACAGGGTCAAGAACAATGAGCAGTTCTTC
19	TRBD2	.	TRBJ2-3	TRBV7-3	CASSLTGTSGRSPTDTQYF	TGTGCCAGCAGCTTAACAGGGACTAGCGGGAGAAGCCCCACAGATACGCAGTATTTT
15	TRBD2	once	TRBJ2-7	TRBV15	CATSRVTSGSYEQYF	TGTGCCACCAGCAGAGTTACTAGCGGATCCTACGAGCAGTACTTC
15	TRBD2	.	TRBJ2-2	TRBV18	CASSPTSGFTGELFF	TGTGCCAGCTCACCGACTAGCGGCTTCACCGGGGAGCTGTTTTTT
13	.	once	TRBJ1-3	TRBV5-1	CASSLGAGNTIYF	TGCGCCAGCAGCTTGGGAGCAGGGAACACCATATATTTT
16	TRBD2	once	TRBJ2-2	TRBV7-3	CASSLNSGGNYGELFF	TGTGCCAGCAGCTTAAATAGCGGGGGGAACTACGGGGAGCTGTTTTTT
16	TRBD1	.	TRBJ1-5	TRBV7-2	CASSLMGQASNQPQHF	TGTGCCAGCAGCTTAATGGGACAGGCGAGCAATCAGCCCCAGCATTTT
16	TRBD1	once	TRBJ1-6	TRBV30	CAWSVRGPLSLSPLHF	TGTGCCTGGAGTGTAAGGGGGCCATTAAGTCTTTCACCCCTCCACTTT
14	TRBD2	few	TRBJ2-7	TRBV5-4	CASSFLAGGGEQYF	TGTGCCAGCAGCTTTCTAGCGGGAGGGGGCGAGCAGTACTTC
11	.	.	TRBJ2-1	TRBV2	CASSERAVEFF	TGTGCCAGCAGCGAGAGGGCAGTAGAGTTCTTC
14	TRBD2	.	TRBJ2-7	TRBV28	CASSRLAGLYEQYF	TGTGCCAGCAGTCGACTAGCGGGACTCTACGAGCAGTACTTC
17	.	.	TRBJ2-7	TRBV5-6	CASSLVAQGSLAYEQYF	TGTGCCAGCAGCTTGGTGGCACAGGGATCTTTGGCTTACGAGCAGTACTTC
13	TRBD1	.	TRBJ1-2	TRBV27	CASSLQGTLGYTF	TGTGCCAGCAGCCTACAGGGGACATTGGGCTACACCTTC
14	.	.	TRBJ1-5	TRBV2	CASRGGYSNQPQHF	TGTGCCAGCAGGGGGGGTTATAGCAATCAGCCCCAGCATTTT
19	TRBD2	few	TRBJ2-3	TRBV4-2	CASSQDSLPGTSVADTQYF	TGTGCCAGCAGCCAAGACTCCTTGCCCGGGACTAGCGTGGCAGATACGCAGTATTTT
18	TRBD2	.	TRBJ2-3	TRBV9	CASSVATPSGSFLDTQYF	TGTGCCAGCAGCGTAGCAACTCCTAGCGGGAGTTTCTTAGATACGCAGTATTTT
17	.	.	TRBJ2-1	TRBV4-1	CASSQGPVPGVYNEQFF	TGCGCCAGCAGCCAAGGACCCGTTCCGGGAGTGTACAATGAGCAGTTCTTC
15	TRBD1	.	TRBJ1-5	TRBV9	CASSVGQGMNQPQHF	TGTGCCAGCAGCGTAGGACAGGGGATGAATCAGCCCCAGCATTTT
13	.	few	TRBJ1-1	TRBV7-9	CASSATEGQSAFF	TGTGCCAGCAGCGCGACGGAGGGGCAGTCAGCTTTCTTT
18	TRBD1	.	TRBJ1-4	TRBV25-1	CASSEPQTKTGESEKLFF	TGTGCCAGCAGTGAACCCCAAACCAAGACAGGGGAGAGTGAAAAACTGTTTTTT
13	.	.	TRBJ2-1	TRBV2	CASRIHPINEQFF	TGTGCCAGCAGAATCCATCCCATCAATGAGCAGTTCTTC
13	.	.	TRBJ1-1	TRBV6-1	CASSDSQPSGAFF	TGTGCCAGCAGTGATTCACAGCCCTCCGGTGCTTTCTTT